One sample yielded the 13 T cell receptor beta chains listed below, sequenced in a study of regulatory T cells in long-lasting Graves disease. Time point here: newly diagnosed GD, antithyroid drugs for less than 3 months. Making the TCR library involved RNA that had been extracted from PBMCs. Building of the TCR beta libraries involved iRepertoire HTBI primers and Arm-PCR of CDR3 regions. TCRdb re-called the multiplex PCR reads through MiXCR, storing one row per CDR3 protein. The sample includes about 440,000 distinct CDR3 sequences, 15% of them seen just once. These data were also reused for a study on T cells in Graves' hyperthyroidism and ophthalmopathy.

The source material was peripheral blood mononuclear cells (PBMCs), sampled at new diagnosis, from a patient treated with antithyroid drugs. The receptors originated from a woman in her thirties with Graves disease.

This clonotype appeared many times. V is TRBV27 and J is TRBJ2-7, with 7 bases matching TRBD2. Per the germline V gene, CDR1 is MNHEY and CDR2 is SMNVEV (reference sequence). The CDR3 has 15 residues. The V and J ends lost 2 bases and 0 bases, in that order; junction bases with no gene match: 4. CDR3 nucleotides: TGTGCCAGCAGTTTAAACGCGGGAGTCTCCTACGAGCAGTACTTC. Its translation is CASSLNAGVSYEQYF.

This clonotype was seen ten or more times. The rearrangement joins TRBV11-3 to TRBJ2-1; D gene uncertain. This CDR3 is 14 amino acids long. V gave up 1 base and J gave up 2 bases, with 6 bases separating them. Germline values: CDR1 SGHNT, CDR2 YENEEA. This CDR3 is CASSLGAAYNEQFF. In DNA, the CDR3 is TGTGCCAGCAGCTTAGGTGCGGCCTACAATGAGCAGTTCTTC.

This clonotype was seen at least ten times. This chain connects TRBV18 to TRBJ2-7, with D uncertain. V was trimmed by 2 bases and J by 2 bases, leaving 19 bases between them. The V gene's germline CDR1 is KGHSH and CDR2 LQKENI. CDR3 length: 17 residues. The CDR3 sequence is CASSPIPGSTSTYEQYF. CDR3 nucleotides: TGTGCCAGCTCACCAATACCTGGCTCTACTTCCACCTACGAGCAGTACTTC.

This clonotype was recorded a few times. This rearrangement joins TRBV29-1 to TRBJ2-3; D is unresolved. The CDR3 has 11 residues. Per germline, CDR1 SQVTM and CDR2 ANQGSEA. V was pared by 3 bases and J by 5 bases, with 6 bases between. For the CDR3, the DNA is TGCAGCGTTGACAAGCGAGATACGCAGTATTTT. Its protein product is CSVDKRDTQYF.

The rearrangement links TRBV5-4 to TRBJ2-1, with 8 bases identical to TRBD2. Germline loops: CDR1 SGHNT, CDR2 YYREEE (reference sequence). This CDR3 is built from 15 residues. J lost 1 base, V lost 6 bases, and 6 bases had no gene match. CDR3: CASIQSGGSYNEQFF. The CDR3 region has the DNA TGTGCCAGCATCCAGAGCGGGGGTTCCTACAATGAGCAGTTCTTC.

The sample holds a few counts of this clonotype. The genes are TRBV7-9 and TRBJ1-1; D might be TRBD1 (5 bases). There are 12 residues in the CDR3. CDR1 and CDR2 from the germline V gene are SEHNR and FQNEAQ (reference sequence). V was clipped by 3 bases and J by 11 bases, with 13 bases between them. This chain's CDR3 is CASSFEGRGAFF. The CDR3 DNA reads TGTGCCAGCAGCTTTGAGGGGAGAGGGGCTTTCTTT.

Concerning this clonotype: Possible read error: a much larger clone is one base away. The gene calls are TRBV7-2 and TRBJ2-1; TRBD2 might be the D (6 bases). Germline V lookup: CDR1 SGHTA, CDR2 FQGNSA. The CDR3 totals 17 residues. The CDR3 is CASSLDGLTGDYNKQFF. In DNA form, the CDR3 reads TGTGCCAGCAGCTTAGATGGCCTAACGGGAGACTACAATAAGCAGTTCTTC. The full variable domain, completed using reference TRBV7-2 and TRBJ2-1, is GAGVSQSPSNKVTEKGKDVELRCDPISGHTALYWYRQSLGQGLEFLIYFQGNSAPDKSGLPSDRFSAERTGGSVSTLTIQRTQQEDSAVYLCASSLDGLTGDYNKQFFGPGTRLTVL.

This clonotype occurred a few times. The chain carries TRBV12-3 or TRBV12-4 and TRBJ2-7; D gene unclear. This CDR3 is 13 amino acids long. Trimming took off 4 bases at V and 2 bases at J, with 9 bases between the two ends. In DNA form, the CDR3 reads TGTGCCAGCAGTTCCCAGGTAGCCTACGAGCAGTACTTC. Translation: CASSSQVAYEQYF.

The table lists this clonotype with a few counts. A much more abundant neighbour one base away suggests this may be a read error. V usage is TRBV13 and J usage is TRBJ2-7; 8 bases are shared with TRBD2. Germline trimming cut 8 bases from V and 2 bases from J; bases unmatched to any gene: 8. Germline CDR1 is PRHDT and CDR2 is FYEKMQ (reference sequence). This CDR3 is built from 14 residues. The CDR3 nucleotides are TGTGCCAGCGGCTCCGGGACTAGTGCCTACGAGCAGTACTTC. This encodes CASGSGTSAYEQYF.

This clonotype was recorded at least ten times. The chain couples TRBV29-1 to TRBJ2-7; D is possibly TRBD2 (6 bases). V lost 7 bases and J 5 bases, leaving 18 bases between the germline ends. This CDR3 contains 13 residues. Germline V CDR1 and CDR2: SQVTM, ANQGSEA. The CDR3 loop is CSAIMGGKNEQYF. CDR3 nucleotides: TGCAGCGCCATCATGGGCGGGAAGAACGAGCAGTACTTC.

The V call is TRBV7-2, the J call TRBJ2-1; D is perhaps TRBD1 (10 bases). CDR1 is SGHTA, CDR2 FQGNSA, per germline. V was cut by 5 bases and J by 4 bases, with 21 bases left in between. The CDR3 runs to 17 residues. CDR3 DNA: TGTGCCAGCAGCGCACGGCGGGGGGGACAGGGGTACAATGAGCAGTTCTTC. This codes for CASSARRGGQGYNEQFF.

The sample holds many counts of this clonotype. Written as DNA, the CDR3 is TGTGCCAGCAGCTCCTCTGGCACGGGGGAGCAGTTCTTC. Residues: CASSSSGTGEQFF. The chain combines TRBV11-1 with TRBJ2-1; D is perhaps TRBD2 (5 bases). Germline V gene data show CDR1 as SGHAT and CDR2 as FQDESV (reference sequence). V was clipped by 4 bases and J by 10 bases, with 14 bases between them. The CDR3 totals 13 residues.

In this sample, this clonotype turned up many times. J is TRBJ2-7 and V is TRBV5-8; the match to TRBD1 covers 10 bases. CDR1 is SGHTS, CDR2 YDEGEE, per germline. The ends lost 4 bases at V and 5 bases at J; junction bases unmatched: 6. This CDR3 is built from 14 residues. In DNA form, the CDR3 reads TGTGCCAGCAGCGGACAGGGGGAGCAAGACGAGCAGTACTTC. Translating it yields CASSGQGEQDEQYF.